The 18 T cell receptor beta chains below all came from one sample that was sequenced in a study of shared clonotypes between healthy human individuals. The assay was immunoSEQ multiplex PCR, and TCRdb's table has in-frame clones only and misses some. The table includes over 850,000 clones, 75% to 85% detected once. The specimen was memory CD4+ T cells from PBMCs. Regarding subset: CD45RA-negative fraction. The receptors come from a man between 18 and 29 years old in good health. Some clones in this sample may be carry-over from other donors' samples.

The rearrangement uses TRBV11-2 and TRBJ2-1, with D hard to call. This CDR3 has 14 residues. Germline V gene sequence: CDR1 SGHAT, CDR2 FQNNGV. V lost 2 bases, J lost 3 bases, and 8 bases lay in between. The CDR3 loop is CASSLIPDYNEQFF. CDR3 in DNA: TGTGCCAGCAGCTTAATCCCGGACTACAATGAGCAGTTCTTC.

The rearrangement uses TRBV5-4 and TRBJ2-1, with D possibly being TRBD1 (5 bases). The CDR3 is 15 residues long. Per the germline V gene, CDR1 is SGHNT and CDR2 is YYREEE (reference sequence). The V and J ends lost 4 bases and 7 bases respectively, with 18 bases between them. The CDR3 sequence: CASSGFSRPGNEQFF. CDR3 DNA sequence: TGTGCCAGCAGCGGATTCTCGAGACCAGGGAATGAGCAGTTCTTC.

Worth noting for this clone: Other DNA sequences in the sample encode the same CDR3. The gene calls are TRBV29-1 and TRBJ2-3, with D possibly called TRBD1 or TRBD2 (5 bases each). Trimming removed 3 bases at V and 3 bases at J, with 7 bases between. The germline CDR1 and CDR2 sequences are SQVTM and ANQGSEA. This CDR3 is built from 12 residues. This chain's CDR3 is CSVDGGTDTQYF. The CDR3 bases are TGCAGCGTTGATGGGGGAACAGATACGCAGTATTTT.

The gene calls are TRBV28 and TRBJ2-7, with 7 bases lining up with TRBD2. CDR1 is MDHEN, CDR2 SYDVKM, per germline. The CDR3 is 15 residues long. V shed 7 bases and J 1 base; nucleotides not matched to a gene: 10. CDR3 protein: CASNRWASGSYEQYF. CDR3 nucleotide sequence: TGTGCCAGCAACCGTTGGGCTAGCGGATCCTACGAGCAGTACTTC.

The rearrangement links TRBV6-6 to TRBJ1-1; 9 bases map to TRBD1. The CDR3 runs to 15 residues. Germline V lookup: CDR1 MNHNY, CDR2 SVGAGI (reference sequence). Losses at the gene ends were 5 bases for V and 6 bases for J; bases not matched to a gene: 10. The CDR3 reads CASSTSTGGWPEAFF. The CDR3 DNA follows: TGTGCCAGCAGTACTTCAACAGGGGGCTGGCCTGAAGCTTTCTTT.

J is TRBJ2-1 and V is TRBV6-4, with TRBD2 matching over 8 bases. From germline, CDR1 is MRHNA and CDR2 SNTAGT. The CDR3 consists of 15 residues. J lost 4 bases, V lost 3 bases, and 5 bases had no gene match. CDR3 sequence (DNA): TGTGCCAGCAGTGATCCCGGGACTAGATACAATGAGCAGTTCTTC. Amino acid sequence: CASSDPGTRYNEQFF.

This clone was recorded a few times. The chain recombines TRBV25-1 with TRBJ2-1, with 8 bases identical to TRBD2. V lost 2 bases and J lost 10; bases outside the gene matches: 10. This CDR3 is built from 15 residues. CDR1 and CDR2 (germline): MGHDK, SYGVNS. The CDR3 reads CASSEIIAGYGEQFF. Here the CDR3 DNA reads TGTGCCAGCAGTGAAATAATAGCGGGGTACGGCGAGCAGTTCTTC.

The rearrangement links TRBV27 to TRBJ1-1, with D perhaps TRBD1 (6 bases). Germline V gives CDR1 MNHEY, CDR2 SMNVEV (reference sequence). Deletions cut 5 bases from V and 4 bases from J, with 20 bases between. This CDR3 has 16 amino acids. CDR3 DNA sequence: TGTGCCAGCAGTCTATTGCCGAGGGCGGGGGCCACTGAAGCTTTCTTT. It yields the protein CASSLLPRAGATEAFF.

The table lists this clone with a few counts. The rearrangement joins TRBV5-1 to TRBJ2-7; possible D gene TRBD1, 6 bases. Per germline, CDR1 SGHRS and CDR2 YFSETQ. Trimming took off 0 bases at V and 9 bases at J, with 16 bases between the two ends. The CDR3 runs to 14 residues. CDR3 sequence: CASSLGGTQDVQYF. CDR3 in DNA: TGCGCCAGCAGCTTGGGTGGGACACAGGACGTGCAGTACTTC.

The J gene is TRBJ2-5, the V gene TRBV5-1; 13 nucleotides line up with TRBD2. In germline, CDR1 is SGHRS, CDR2 YFSETQ. The CDR3 contains 19 residues. The ends lost 4 bases at V and 3 bases at J; junction bases unmatched: 15. The CDR3 region is CASSRNGLAGEVGKETQYF. The CDR3 nucleotides read TGCGCCAGCAGCCGAAATGGACTAGCGGGAGAGGTCGGGAAAGAGACCCAGTACTTC.

This chain uses TRBV5-5 with TRBJ2-7, with D possibly being TRBD1 or TRBD2 (5 bases each). The ends were cut back, 0 bases at V and 1 base at J, with 14 bases in the middle. The germline gives CDR1 SGHKS, CDR2 YYEKEE (reference sequence). The CDR3 has 16 residues. The CDR3 here is CASSLVVSGASYEQYF. Here the CDR3 DNA reads TGTGCCAGCAGCTTGGTTGTCTCCGGGGCGTCCTACGAGCAGTACTTC. The whole variable domain, remainder taken from reference TRBV5-5 and TRBJ2-7, is DAGVTQSPTHLIKTRGQQVTLRCSPISGHKSVSWYQQVLGQGPQFIFQYYEKEERGRGNFPDRFSARQFPNYSSELNVNALLLGDSALYLCASSLVVSGASYEQYFGPGTRLTVT.

This clone was seen a single time. The chain is built from TRBV30 and TRBJ2-2; 10 bases fit TRBD2. The V and J ends lost 3 bases and 5 bases, in that order; junction bases with no gene match: 15. CDR1 is GTSNPN and CDR2 is SVGIG in the germline V gene (reference sequence). The CDR3 has 18 residues. This chain's CDR3 is CAWSALGFLAGETGELFF. CDR3 nucleotide sequence: TGTGCCTGGAGCGCACTGGGATTTCTAGCGGGGGAGACCGGGGAGCTGTTTTTT.

CDR3 sequence reads: CASSLIGSGYEQYF. DNA of the CDR3: TGTGCCAGCAGCTTAATTGGTTCAGGCTACGAGCAGTACTTC. The rearrangement links TRBV7-2 to TRBJ2-7; D is ambiguous. CDR1 and CDR2 from the germline V gene are SGHTA and FQGNSA. Trimming stripped 2 bases from V and 3 bases from J, with 11 bases between. This CDR3 spans 14 amino acids.

The rearrangement uses TRBV25-1 and TRBJ1-1, with D tentatively TRBD1 (5 bases). Trimming shortened V by 2 bases and J by 1 base, and 11 bases separated the two germline ends. This CDR3 has 15 residues. Germline V lookup: CDR1 MGHDK, CDR2 SYGVNS. Here the CDR3 reads CASSEQLGGNTEAFF. CDR3 nucleotide sequence: TGTGCCAGCAGTGAACAGTTGGGGGGGAACACTGAAGCTTTCTTT.

This clone has only a few counts. This chain joins TRBV15 and TRBJ2-7; 9 bases line up with TRBD2. The CDR3 totals 18 residues. With 3 bases clipped from V and 0 bases from J, the junction kept 12 bases outside the gene matches. CDR1 is LNHNV and CDR2 is YYDKDF in the germline V gene (reference sequence). CDR3 residues: CATSSRPSGIINSYEQYF. The DNA for the CDR3 is TGTGCCACCAGCAGTCGTCCTAGCGGGATAATAAACTCCTACGAGCAGTACTTC. Full variable domain (rest looked up from reference TRBV15 and TRBJ2-7): DAMVIQNPRYQVTQFGKPVTLSCSQTLNHNVMYWYQQKSSQAPKLLFHYYDKDFNNEADTPDNFQSRRPNTSFCFLDIRSPGLGDTAMYLCATSSRPSGIINSYEQYFGPGTRLTVT.

Concerning this clone itself: Other DNA sequences in this specimen translate into the identical CDR3. This sequence joins TRBV9 and TRBJ1-4, with TRBD1 as a possible D gene (6 bases). V lost 0 bases, J lost 5 bases, and 8 bases lay in between. CDR1 and CDR2 (germline): SGDLS, YYNGEE. CDR3 length: 14 residues. CDR3 in amino acids: CASSVGQGNEKLFF. CDR3 DNA: TGTGCCAGCAGCGTAGGTCAGGGGAATGAAAAACTGTTTTTT.

The chain recombines TRBV5-6 with TRBJ2-1; TRBD2 might be the D (5 bases). Trimming removed 0 bases at V and 4 bases at J, with 14 bases between. The CDR3 length is 16 residues. Germline CDR1 reads SGHDT; CDR2 reads YYEEEE. CDR3 DNA: TGTGCCAGCAGCTTGGTTTCGGGGAGACCATACAATGAGCAGTTCTTC. Translation: CASSLVSGRPYNEQFF.

The CDR3 DNA reads TGTGCCAGCAGGTCGTTGAGGGGGGGCCAAGAGACCCAGTACTTC. Its translation is CASRSLRGGQETQYF. The genes are TRBV6-1 and TRBJ2-5; possibly TRBD2 for D (7 bases). Per germline, CDR1 MNHNS and CDR2 SASEGT. There are 15 residues in the CDR3. With 6 bases removed from V and 1 base from J, the gap between germline ends came to 15 bases.